This T cell receptor (beta chain) was captured by sequencing in a study of blood T cells in healthy people across ages. Using a J-beta primer mix together with a sample-barcoded 5' primer, a second PCR was run for roughly 7 to 12 cycles. MiXCR was run by TCRdb on the 5' RACE reads, yielding one entry per CDR3 protein. The sample includes 1.5 million or so distinct CDR3 sequences, about 40% seen only once; the top ten take roughly 7.9%. Collection of approximately 9.3 milliliters of peripheral blood was performed for each donor. CDR3 length: 14 residues. Germline loops: CDR1 LGHDT, CDR2 YNNKEL (reference sequence). V gave up 5 bases and J gave up 4 bases; unmatched junction bases: 8. For this clonotype: The antigen remains unidentified.

Regarding the study as a whole: Unsorted PBMC input precluded a conclusive naive versus antigen-experienced comparison. Roughly linear age-related decline in beta diversity appeared, significant by age around 40. Long-lived donors exceeded aged donors in naive CD4+ cells and diversity.

Sequencing input: blood. This TCR was sampled from a woman aged 18-35 years in good health. This rearrangement joins TRBV3-1 to TRBJ2-7, with 7 bases aligning to TRBD1. CDR3 coding DNA: TGTGCCAGCAGCAAAGGGGGCGGTAGGTACGAGCAGTACTTC. It yields the protein CASSKGGGRYEQYF.